This T cell receptor beta chain was sequenced in a study of CD8 T cells in ankylosing spondylitis. Findings of the study overall: There was reportedly significant enrichment of clones that were disease-linked in matched ankylosing spondylitis synovial fluid.

This CDR3 is 15 amino acids long. Germline CDR1 SGHAT, CDR2 FQNNGV. V was shortened by 5 bases and J by 5 bases, with 15 bases between the two germline ends. In regard to this clonotype: Its cognate antigen is unknown.

In making TCR beta libraries, quantitative 5'-RACE with molecular barcodes was used. TCRdb recomputed calls from the 5' RACE reads with MiXCR, one row per CDR3 protein. There are about 300,000 distinct CDR3 sequences in the sample; around a tenth occur only once, and more than 7% lies in the top ten. The chain uses TRBV11-2 and TRBJ1-4; D call uncertain. The sequence was obtained from a female donor with ankylosing spondylitis or in good health (not recorded which). The specimen was blood, either unsorted or a sorted T cell fraction (not recorded which). In DNA form, the CDR3 reads TGTGCCAGCAGCCGGGCGCCGACGGACAATGAAAAACTGTTTTTT. Translating gives CASSRAPTDNEKLFF.